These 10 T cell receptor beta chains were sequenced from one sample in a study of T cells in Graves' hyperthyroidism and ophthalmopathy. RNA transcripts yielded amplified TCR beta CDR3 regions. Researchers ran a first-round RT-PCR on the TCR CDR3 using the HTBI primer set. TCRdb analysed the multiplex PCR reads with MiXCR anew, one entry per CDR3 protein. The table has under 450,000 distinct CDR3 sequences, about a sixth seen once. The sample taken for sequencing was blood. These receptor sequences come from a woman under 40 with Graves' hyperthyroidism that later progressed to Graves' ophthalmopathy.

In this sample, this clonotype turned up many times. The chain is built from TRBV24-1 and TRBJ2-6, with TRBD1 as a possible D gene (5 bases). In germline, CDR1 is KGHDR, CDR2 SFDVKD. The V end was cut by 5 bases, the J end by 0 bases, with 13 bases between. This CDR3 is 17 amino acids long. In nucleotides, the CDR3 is TGTGCCACCAGTGCCCCGACAGCCAGCTCTGGGGCCAACGTCCTGACTTTC. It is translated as CATSAPTASSGANVLTF.

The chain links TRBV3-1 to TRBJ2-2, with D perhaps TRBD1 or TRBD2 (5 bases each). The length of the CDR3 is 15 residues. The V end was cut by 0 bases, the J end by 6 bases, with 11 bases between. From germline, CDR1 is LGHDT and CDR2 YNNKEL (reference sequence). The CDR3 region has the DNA TGTGCCAGCAGCCAAGATCTATGGGGGTCCGGGGAGCTGTTTTTT. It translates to CASSQDLWGSGELFF.

CDR3 loop: CASSLVWGQGQPQHF. The CDR3 DNA follows: TGTGCCAGCAGCTTGGTCTGGGGGCAGGGACAGCCCCAGCATTTT. The V gene is TRBV5-8, the J gene TRBJ1-5; a possible D gene is TRBD1 (6 bases). The CDR3 contains 15 residues. The germline V gene encodes CDR1 SGHTS and CDR2 YDEGEE. Trimming removed 0 bases from V and 7 bases from J, with 14 bases in between.

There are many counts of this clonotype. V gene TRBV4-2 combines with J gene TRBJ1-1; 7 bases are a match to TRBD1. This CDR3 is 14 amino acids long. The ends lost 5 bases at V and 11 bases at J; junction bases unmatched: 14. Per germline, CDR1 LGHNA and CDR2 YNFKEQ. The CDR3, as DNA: TGTGCCAGCAGCTCCCGGGACAGACCTCTAGGGGCTTTCTTT. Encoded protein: CASSSRDRPLGAFF.

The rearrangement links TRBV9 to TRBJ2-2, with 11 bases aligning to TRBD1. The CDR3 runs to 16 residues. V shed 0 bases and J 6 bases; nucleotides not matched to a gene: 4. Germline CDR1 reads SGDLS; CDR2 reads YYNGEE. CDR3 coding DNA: TGTGCCAGCAGCGTAGCTACGGGACAGGGGGCCGGGGAGCTGTTTTTT. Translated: CASSVATGQGAGELFF.

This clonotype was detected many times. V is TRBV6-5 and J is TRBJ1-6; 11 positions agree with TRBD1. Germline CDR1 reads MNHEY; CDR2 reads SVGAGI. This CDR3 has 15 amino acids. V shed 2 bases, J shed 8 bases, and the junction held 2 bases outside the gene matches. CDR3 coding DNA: TGTGCCAGCAGTTACGGGACAGGGGGATATTCACCCCTCCACTTT. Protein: CASSYGTGGYSPLHF.

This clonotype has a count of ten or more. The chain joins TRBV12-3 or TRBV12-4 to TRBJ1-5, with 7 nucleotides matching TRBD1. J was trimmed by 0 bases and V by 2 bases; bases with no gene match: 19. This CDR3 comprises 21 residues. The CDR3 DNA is TGTGCCAGCAGTTTACACCCCGACAGGGAAGGTCCTAATTATAGCAATCAGCCCCAGCATTTT. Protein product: CASSLHPDREGPNYSNQPQHF.

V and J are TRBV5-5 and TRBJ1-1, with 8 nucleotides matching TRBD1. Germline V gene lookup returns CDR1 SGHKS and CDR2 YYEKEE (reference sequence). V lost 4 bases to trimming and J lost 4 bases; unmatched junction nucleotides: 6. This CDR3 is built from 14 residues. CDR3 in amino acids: CASSPQDRVTEAFF. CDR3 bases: TGTGCCAGCAGCCCGCAGGACAGGGTCACTGAAGCTTTCTTT.

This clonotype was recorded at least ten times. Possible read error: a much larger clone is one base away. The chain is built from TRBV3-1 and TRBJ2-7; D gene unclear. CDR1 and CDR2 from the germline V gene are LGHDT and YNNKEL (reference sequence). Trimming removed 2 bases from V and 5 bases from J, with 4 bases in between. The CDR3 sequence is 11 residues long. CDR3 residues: CASSQTNEQYF. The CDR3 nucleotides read TGTGCCAGCAGCCAAACCAACGAGCAGTACTTC.

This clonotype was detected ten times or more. CDR3 loop: CASSVDRASLSYEQYF. CDR3 DNA sequence: TGTGCCAGCAGTGTCGACAGGGCCTCCCTCTCCTACGAGCAGTACTTC. V and J are TRBV27 and TRBJ2-7; 7 positions match TRBD1. The CDR3 length is 16 residues. CDR1 is MNHEY and CDR2 is SMNVEV in the germline V gene (reference sequence). Trimming at V came to 5 bases and at J to 0 bases, leaving 10 bases not matched to a gene.